Following are 2 T cell receptor beta chains from one sample sequenced in a study of regulatory dendritic cells for organ transplantation. Sequencing used immunoSEQ multiplex PCR; TCRdb keeps in-frame clones, though not all of them. Here the sample spans approximately 35,000 clones, about 89% being singletons. Sequencing was carried out using naive CD4+ T cells from blood. Documented subset: CD45RA+ naive T cells. These receptors were obtained from a human donor in good health.

This sequence joins TRBV4-1 and TRBJ2-1; D tentatively fits TRBD1 or TRBD2 (6 bases each). Trimming pared 1 base from V and 13 bases from J, leaving 17 bases between. Per the germline V gene, CDR1 is MGHRA and CDR2 is YSYEKL. The CDR3 loop spans 14 amino acids. The CDR3 DNA follows: TGCGCCAGCAGCCAAGGGGGGGCGCCCTTGTTTCAGTTCTTC. Translating it yields CASSQGGAPLFQFF.

V usage is TRBV5-1 and J usage is TRBJ1-1, with a tentative D call TRBD1 (6 bases). This CDR3 contains 17 residues. Germline loops: CDR1 SGHRS, CDR2 YFSETQ. Trimming took 2 bases from V and 0 from J, leaving 17 bases between them. CDR3: CASSFLGTGRMNTEAFF. The CDR3 coding sequence is TGCGCCAGCAGCTTTCTCGGAACAGGGAGAATGAACACTGAAGCTTTCTTT.